This TCR beta chain was identified in a study of tumor and adjacent non-tumor tissue in lung cancer. In the study overall: Histology: about a dozen adenocarcinoma, a couple of squamous cell carcinoma, 1 small cell lung cancer. Each sample yielded approximately 4 million productive TCRbeta reads on average.

Study outcomes and limitations: Top 100 clones took a larger repertoire share in normal lung. TCR diversity was significantly greater in tumor than normal lung tissue.

This sample's RNA came from whole unsorted tissue. TCRbeta libraries were built with three rounds of nested PCR, modified from ARM-PCR. TCRdb analysed the multiplex PCR reads with MiXCR anew, one entry per CDR3 protein. The sample lists over 110,000 distinct CDR3 sequences, approximately 70% occurring once. This clonotype was seen only a few times. The antigen remains undetermined. This may arise from a read error, as a much more abundant clone is one base away. This TCR came from a man between 60 and 75 years old with small cell lung cancer. The sample taken for sequencing was lung tumor tissue.

The CDR3, as DNA: TGCGCCAGCAGTGATTTCGTGGGAGGGACCCAGTACTTC. It codes for CASSDFVGGTQYF. V is TRBV10-2 and J is TRBJ2-5; D is possibly TRBD2 (6 bases). This CDR3 is 13 amino acids long. The germline V gene has CDR1 WSHSY and CDR2 SAAADI. Trimming cost V 3 bases and J 7 bases, with 12 bases left between them.